The 20 T cell receptor beta chains below come from one sample, sequenced in a study of blood T cell repertoires in COVID-19 (dated by TCRdb to about 2020). The receptor library was made with the immunoSEQ multiplex PCR assay. What TCRdb holds here is the immuneACCESS table cut down to in-frame rearrangements. Part of the clones is not present; checked against another copy, under half of the missing clones reflect an unresolved V gene, and the others are unexplained. The sample profile shows 110,000 to 150,000 clones; more than 80% of them were found once. The ten largest clonotypes hold just under 9% of the sample. Sequenced: peripheral blood. These receptors were taken from a woman at least 80 years old in a cohort sampled during active or convalescent COVID-19.

The genes are TRBV7-9 and TRBJ2-7; D gene unclear. The V end was cut by 0 bases, the J end by 0 bases, with 3 bases between. The CDR3 is 13 residues long. Germline assignment: CDR1 SEHNR and CDR2 FQNEAQ (reference sequence). CDR3 in DNA: TGTGCCAGCAGCTTAGCCTACTCCTACGAGCAGTACGTC. Translating gives CASSLAYSYEQYV.

The V and J genes are TRBV2 and TRBJ1-5, with D perhaps matching TRBD1 (6 bases). The CDR3 loop spans 15 amino acids. Trimming removed 6 bases from V and 0 bases from J, with 12 bases in between. Germline V CDR1 and CDR2: SNHLY, FYNNEI. The CDR3 DNA sequence: TGTGCCAGCAGGGGGGCCGGGGTTAGCAATCAGCCCCAGCATTTT. This codes for CASRGAGVSNQPQHF.

Only one count was recorded for this clone. The chain links TRBV6-2 or TRBV6-3 to TRBJ2-3, with D perhaps TRBD1 (6 bases). Germline CDR1 reads MNHEY; CDR2 reads SVGEGT. The CDR3 spans 13 residues. The V and J ends lost 6 bases and 3 bases respectively, with 10 bases between them. The CDR3 reads CASSRQGTDTQYF. The CDR3 region has the DNA TGTGCCAGCAGCCGGCAGGGGACAGATACGCAGTATTTT.

The J gene is TRBJ1-1, the V gene TRBV12-3 or TRBV12-4; D is perhaps TRBD1 (5 bases). V dropped 7 bases and J dropped 4 bases, with 10 bases sitting between them. CDR3 length: 12 amino acids. DNA of the CDR3: TGTGCCAGCACCGGACACGCCACTGAAGCTTTCTTT. Amino acids: CASTGHATEAFF.

The CDR3 DNA follows: TGCGCCAGCAGCTTCGCCGGGGAGCTGTTTTTT. This gives the protein CASSFAGELFF. This chain uses TRBV5-1 with TRBJ2-2; D not resolved. The CDR3 extends over 11 amino acids. The V end was cut by 2 bases, the J end by 6 bases, with 2 bases between. Germline V gives CDR1 SGHRS, CDR2 YFSETQ.

This sequence joins TRBV19 and TRBJ1-1; 11 bases map to TRBD1. CDR3 length equals 15 residues. Germline CDR1 LNHDA, CDR2 SQIVND (reference sequence). Trimming cost V 5 bases and J 10 bases; bases outside gene matches: 12. As DNA, the CDR3 is TGTGCCAGTAGTTCCCACGGACAGGGGGCTCGGTCAGCTTTCTTT. Translated: CASSSHGQGARSAFF.

The genes are TRBV3-1 (or the pseudogene TRBV3-2) and TRBJ1-6, with 7 bases lining up with TRBD1. CDR1 and CDR2 from the germline V gene are LGHDT and YNNKEL (reference sequence). The J segment lost 7 bases and the V segment lost 4 bases, leaving 4 bases of the junction unmatched. CDR3 length equals 14 residues. The CDR3 DNA sequence: TGTGCCAGCAGCCCCGAACAGGGGAATTCACCCCTCCACTTT. It yields the protein CASSPEQGNSPLHF.

V gene TRBV5-5 combines with J gene TRBJ2-5; 7 nucleotides line up with TRBD1. Germline V gene lookup returns CDR1 SGHKS and CDR2 YYEKEE (reference sequence). J was trimmed by 1 base and V by 2 bases; bases with no gene match: 8. The CDR3 sequence is 16 residues long. As DNA, the CDR3 is TGTGCCAGCAGCTTTCGACAGGGAATCCTCCAAGAGACCCAGTACTTC. This sequence encodes CASSFRQGILQETQYF. The full variable domain, its missing parts supplied by reference TRBV5-5 and TRBJ2-5, is DAGVTQSPTHLIKTRGQQVTLRCSPISGHKSVSWYQQVLGQGPQFIFQYYEKEERGRGNFPDRFSARQFPNYSSELNVNALLLGDSALYLCASSFRQGILQETQYFGPGTRLLVL.

The rearrangement joins TRBV6-5 to TRBJ1-2; D might be TRBD1 (6 bases). This CDR3 is 13 amino acids long. Trimming removed 5 bases from V and 6 bases from J, with 13 bases in between. Per germline, CDR1 MNHEY and CDR2 SVGAGI. The CDR3 sequence: CASSPQGFDGYTF. The CDR3 nucleotides read TGTGCCAGCAGTCCACAGGGATTCGATGGCTACACCTTC.

The V gene is TRBV9, the J gene TRBJ2-1; 11 positions match TRBD2. The CDR3 extends over 17 amino acids. Germline V gene sequence: CDR1 SGDLS, CDR2 YYNGEE. Trimming took 2 bases from V and 12 from J; bases not matched to a gene: 16. The CDR3 sequence is CASSVSGGAASPGGQFF. The CDR3 DNA sequence: TGTGCCAGCAGCGTTAGCGGGGGGGCCGCAAGTCCGGGTGGGCAGTTCTTC.

The chain uses TRBV7-9 and TRBJ1-4; 9 bases match TRBD1. This CDR3 is built from 15 residues. V gave up 1 base and J gave up 8 bases; unmatched junction bases: 5. Germline V CDR1 and CDR2: SEHNR, FQNEAQ (reference sequence). CDR3: CASSLGGQGSEKLFF. The CDR3 DNA sequence: TGTGCCAGCAGCTTAGGGGGACAGGGATCCGAAAAACTGTTTTTT.

This clone was recorded only once. V gene TRBV3-1 (or the pseudogene TRBV3-2) combines with J gene TRBJ2-2, with D tentatively TRBD2 (5 bases). Between the trimmed V and J ends, which lost 4 bases and 4 bases, there was a span of 7 bases. Germline V lookup: CDR1 LGHDT, CDR2 YNNKEL (reference sequence). This CDR3 spans 13 amino acids. The CDR3 region has the DNA TGTGCCAGCAGCCGAGGACTCACCGGGGAGCTGTTTTTT. Amino acids: CASSRGLTGELFF.

This chain links TRBV7-2 with TRBJ1-2; perhaps TRBD1 as D (5 bases). The CDR3 runs 13 residues. V was cut by 1 base and J by 6 bases, with 9 bases left in between. Germline values: CDR1 SGHTA, CDR2 FQGNSA. CDR3 region: CASSLDRTDGYTF. The CDR3 DNA reads TGTGCCAGCAGCTTAGACAGGACGGATGGCTACACCTTC.

This clone was found once. The chain couples TRBV5-1 to TRBJ1-2, with D possibly being TRBD1 (5 bases). Germline V CDR1 and CDR2: SGHRS, YFSETQ. V was cut by 4 bases and J by 10 bases, with 17 bases left in between. The CDR3 is 13 residues long. DNA for the CDR3: TGCGCCAGCAGCCATCCCCAGGGAGGCGACTACACCTTC. This gives the protein CASSHPQGGDYTF. The full variable domain, its missing parts supplied by reference TRBV5-1 and TRBJ1-2, is KAGVTQTPRYLIKTRGQQVTLSCSPISGHRSVSWYQQTPGQGLQFLFEYFSETQRNKGNFPGRFSGRQFSNSRSEMNVSTLELGDSALYLCASSHPQGGDYTFGSGTRLTVV.

The J gene is TRBJ2-3, the V gene TRBV2; TRBD2 aligns across 8 bases. The CDR3 runs to 13 residues. With V trimmed by 8 bases and J by 8 bases, 9 bases remained unmatched. Germline lookup yields CDR1 SNHLY and CDR2 FYNNEI. Here the CDR3 reads CASRGGQGGTQYF. The CDR3 nucleotides read TGTGCCAGCCGGGGGGGACAAGGGGGTACGCAGTATTTT.

To note about this clone: Different DNA sequences within this sample yield the same CDR3. This sequence joins TRBV7-2 and TRBJ1-1; D gene unclear. The CDR3 is 13 amino acids. Germline lookup yields CDR1 SGHTA and CDR2 FQGNSA. Trimming cost V 2 bases and J 1 base, with 5 bases left between them. CDR3 DNA: TGTGCCAGCAGCTTAATGAGGAACACTGAAGCTTTCTTT. Translation: CASSLMRNTEAFF.

The V call is TRBV5-1, the J call TRBJ2-1; 9 positions match TRBD2. The germline V gene encodes CDR1 SGHRS and CDR2 YFSETQ. With V trimmed by 1 base and J by 2 bases, 4 bases remained unmatched. CDR3 length: 16 residues. The CDR3 DNA follows: TGCGCCAGCAGCTTGTTAGGCGGGGGGGCCTACAATGAGCAGTTCTTC. Its protein product is CASSLLGGGAYNEQFF.

V is TRBV7-2 and J is TRBJ1-2, with 7 bases aligning to TRBD1. The J segment lost 8 bases and the V segment lost 4 bases, leaving 7 bases of the junction unmatched. The CDR3 has 13 amino acids. CDR1 is SGHTA, CDR2 FQGNSA, per germline. The CDR3 DNA follows: TGTGCCAGCAGCTCAGACAGGGATTTGGGCTACACCTTC. This codes for CASSSDRDLGYTF.

V and J are TRBV27 and TRBJ1-5; 7 bases fit TRBD1. Germline assignment: CDR1 MNHEY and CDR2 SMNVEV (reference sequence). The CDR3 spans 15 residues. Losses at the gene ends were 6 bases for V and 2 bases for J; bases not matched to a gene: 7. The CDR3 is CASRYRGPGNQPQHF. DNA for the CDR3: TGTGCCAGCAGGTACAGGGGACCGGGCAATCAGCCCCAGCATTTT.

This clone has ten or more counts. V gene TRBV5-6 combines with J gene TRBJ1-2; D is possibly TRBD1 (6 bases). V was shortened by 4 bases and J by 7 bases, with 17 bases between the two germline ends. CDR3 length equals 14 residues. CDR1 SGHDT and CDR2 YYEEEE come from the germline V gene. Here the CDR3 reads CASSLGTLPGGYTF. The CDR3 bases are TGTGCCAGCAGCCTCGGGACACTCCCCGGTGGCTACACCTTC.